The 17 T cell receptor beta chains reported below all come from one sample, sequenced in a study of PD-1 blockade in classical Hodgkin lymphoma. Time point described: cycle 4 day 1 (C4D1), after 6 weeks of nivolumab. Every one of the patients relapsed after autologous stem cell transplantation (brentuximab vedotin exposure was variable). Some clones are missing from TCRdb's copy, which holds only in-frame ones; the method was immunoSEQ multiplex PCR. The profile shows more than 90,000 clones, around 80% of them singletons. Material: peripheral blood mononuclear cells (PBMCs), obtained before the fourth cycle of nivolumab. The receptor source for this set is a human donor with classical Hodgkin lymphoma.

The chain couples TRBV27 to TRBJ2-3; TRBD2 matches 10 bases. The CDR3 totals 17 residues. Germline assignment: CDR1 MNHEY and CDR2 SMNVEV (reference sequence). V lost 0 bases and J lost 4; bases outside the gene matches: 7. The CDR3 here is CASSLSLLAGMSDTQYF. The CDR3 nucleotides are TGTGCCAGCAGTTTATCGTTACTAGCGGGGATGTCAGATACGCAGTATTTT.

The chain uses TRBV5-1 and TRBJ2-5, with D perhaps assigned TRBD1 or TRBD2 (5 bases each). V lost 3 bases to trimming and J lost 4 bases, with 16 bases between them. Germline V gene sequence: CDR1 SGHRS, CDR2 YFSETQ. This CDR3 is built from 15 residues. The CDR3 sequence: CASSYGALAGETQYF. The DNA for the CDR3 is TGCGCCAGCAGCTATGGGGCCCTAGCCGGAGAGACCCAGTACTTC.

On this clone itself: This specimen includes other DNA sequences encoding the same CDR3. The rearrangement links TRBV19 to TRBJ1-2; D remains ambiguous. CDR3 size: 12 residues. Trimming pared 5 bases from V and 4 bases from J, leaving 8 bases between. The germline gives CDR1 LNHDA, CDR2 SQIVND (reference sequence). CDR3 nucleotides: TGTGCCAGTAGTCCGGGAATCTATGGCTACACCTTC. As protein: CASSPGIYGYTF.

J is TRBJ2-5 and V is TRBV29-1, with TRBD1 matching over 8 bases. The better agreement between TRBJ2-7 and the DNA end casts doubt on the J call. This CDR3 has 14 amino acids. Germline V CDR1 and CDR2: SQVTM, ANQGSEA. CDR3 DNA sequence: TGCAGCGGGGTAACAGGGGGGACATTCTACGAGCAGTACTTC. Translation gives CSGVTGGTFYEQYF.

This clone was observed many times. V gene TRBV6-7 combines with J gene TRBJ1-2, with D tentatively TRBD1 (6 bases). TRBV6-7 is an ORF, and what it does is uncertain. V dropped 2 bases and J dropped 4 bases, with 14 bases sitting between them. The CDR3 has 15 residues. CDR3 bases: TGTGCCAGCAGTTACGTCTCGGGCAGGGGCTATGGCTACACCTTC. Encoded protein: CASSYVSGRGYGYTF.

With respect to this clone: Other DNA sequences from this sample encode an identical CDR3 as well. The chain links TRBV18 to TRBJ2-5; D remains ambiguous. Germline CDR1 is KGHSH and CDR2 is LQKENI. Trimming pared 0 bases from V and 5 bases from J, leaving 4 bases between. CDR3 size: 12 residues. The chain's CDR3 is CASSPPGETQYF. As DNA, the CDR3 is TGTGCCAGCTCACCACCGGGGGAGACCCAGTACTTC. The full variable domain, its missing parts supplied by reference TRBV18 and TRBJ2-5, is NAGVMQNPRHLVRRRGQEARLRCSPMKGHSHVYWYRQLPEEGLKFMVYLQKENIIDESGMPKERFSAEFPKEGPSILRIQQVVRGDSAAYFCASSPPGETQYFGPGTRLLVL.

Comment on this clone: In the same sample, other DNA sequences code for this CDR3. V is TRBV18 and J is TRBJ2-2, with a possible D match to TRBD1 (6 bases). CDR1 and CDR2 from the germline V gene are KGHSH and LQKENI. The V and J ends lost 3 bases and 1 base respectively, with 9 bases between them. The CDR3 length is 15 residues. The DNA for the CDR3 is TGTGCCAGCTCACCGGCAGGGGTGAACACCGGGGAGCTGTTTTTT. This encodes CASSPAGVNTGELFF.

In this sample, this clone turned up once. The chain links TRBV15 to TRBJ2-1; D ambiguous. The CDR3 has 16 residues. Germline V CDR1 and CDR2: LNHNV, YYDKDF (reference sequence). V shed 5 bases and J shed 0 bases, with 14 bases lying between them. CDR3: CATSSRRALSYNEQFF. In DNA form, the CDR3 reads TGTGCCACCAGCTCCCGGCGAGCGCTCTCCTACAATGAGCAGTTCTTC.

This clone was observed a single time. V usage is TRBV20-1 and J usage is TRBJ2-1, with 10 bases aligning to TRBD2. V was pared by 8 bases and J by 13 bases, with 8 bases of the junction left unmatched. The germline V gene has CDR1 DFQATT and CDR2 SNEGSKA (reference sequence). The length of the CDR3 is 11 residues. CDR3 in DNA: TGCAGTTCCTCGGGACTAGCGTATCAGTTCTTC. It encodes CSSSGLAYQFF.

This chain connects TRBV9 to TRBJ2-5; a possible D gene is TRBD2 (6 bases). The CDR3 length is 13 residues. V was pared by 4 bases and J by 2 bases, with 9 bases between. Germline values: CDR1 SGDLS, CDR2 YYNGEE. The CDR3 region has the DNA TGTGCCAGCAGCCGGGGACTGCAAGAGACCCAGTACTTC. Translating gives CASSRGLQETQYF.

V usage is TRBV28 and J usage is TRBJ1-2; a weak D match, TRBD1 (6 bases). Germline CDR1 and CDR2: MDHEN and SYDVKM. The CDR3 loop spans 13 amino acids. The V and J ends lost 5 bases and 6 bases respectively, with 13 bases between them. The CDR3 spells CASSRWTVNGYTF. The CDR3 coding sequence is TGTGCCAGCAGTCGCTGGACAGTCAATGGCTACACCTTC.

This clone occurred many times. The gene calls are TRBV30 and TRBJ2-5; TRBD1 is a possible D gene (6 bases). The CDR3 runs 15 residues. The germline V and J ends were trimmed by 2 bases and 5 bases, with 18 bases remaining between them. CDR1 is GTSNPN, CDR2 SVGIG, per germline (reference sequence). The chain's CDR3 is CAWSPGLGGSETQYF. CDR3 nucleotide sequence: TGTGCCTGGAGTCCGGGGCTAGGGGGATCGGAGACCCAGTACTTC.

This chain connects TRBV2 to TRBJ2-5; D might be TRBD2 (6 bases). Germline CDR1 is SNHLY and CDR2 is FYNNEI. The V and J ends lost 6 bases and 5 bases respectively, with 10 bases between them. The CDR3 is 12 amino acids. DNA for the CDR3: TGTGCCAGCAGACAGGAGGGGGAGACCCAGTACTTC. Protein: CASRQEGETQYF.

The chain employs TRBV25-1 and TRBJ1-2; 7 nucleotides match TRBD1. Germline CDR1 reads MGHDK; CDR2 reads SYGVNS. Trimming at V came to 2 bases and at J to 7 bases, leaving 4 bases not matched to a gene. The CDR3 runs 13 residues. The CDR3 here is CASSEPGQLGYTF. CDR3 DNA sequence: TGTGCCAGCAGTGAACCGGGACAGCTTGGCTACACCTTC.

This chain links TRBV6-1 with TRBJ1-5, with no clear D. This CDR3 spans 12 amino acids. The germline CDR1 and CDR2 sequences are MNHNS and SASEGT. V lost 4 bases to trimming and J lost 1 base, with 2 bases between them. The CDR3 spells CASSVSNQPQHF. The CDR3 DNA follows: TGTGCCAGCAGTGTGAGCAATCAGCCCCAGCATTTT.

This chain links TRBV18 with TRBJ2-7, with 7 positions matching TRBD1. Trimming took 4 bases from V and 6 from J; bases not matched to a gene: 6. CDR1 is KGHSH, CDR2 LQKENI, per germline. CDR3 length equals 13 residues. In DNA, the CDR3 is TGTGCCAGCTCACTTACAGGGGTTCCCGAGCAGTACTTC. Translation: CASSLTGVPEQYF.

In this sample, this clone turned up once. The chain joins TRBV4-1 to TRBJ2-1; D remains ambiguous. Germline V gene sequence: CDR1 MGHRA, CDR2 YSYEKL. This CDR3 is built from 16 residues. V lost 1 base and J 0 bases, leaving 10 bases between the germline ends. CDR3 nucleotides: TGCGCCAGCAGCCAAGGGCTTACGAGCTCCTACAATGAGCAGTTCTTC. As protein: CASSQGLTSSYNEQFF.